The clone carrying this T cell receptor (beta chain) was seen a few times. Its antigen remains unknown. Germline assignment: CDR1 MNHNS and CDR2 SASEGT. Trimming removed 0 bases from V and 4 bases from J, with 9 bases in between. This CDR3 contains 14 residues. These data originate in a study of vaccination effects on CD4 cells after COVID-19. Study context: Samples collected post-vaccine were obtained a median of 72 days after the second dose. Findings and limits, study-wide: Healthy vaccinees showed cross-reactivity with common cold coronaviruses in only 1 of 255 vaccine-induced clones.

Method: immunoSEQ multiplex PCR; TCRdb's copy keeps in-frame clones and lacks some. The top ten clones hold nearly 10% of a sample with 13,000 to 15,000 clones, approximately 68% of them seen once. Before sequencing, viral peptide pools were used by the ViraFEST assay to expand antigen-specific CD4+ T cells. Isolation of CD4+ T cells took place after nine to ten days of culture. The participants, recipients of two vaccine doses, got either BNT162b2 or mRNA-1273. Having tested negative for nucleocapsid antibodies, the vaccine recipients showed no prior SARS-CoV-2 infection. This receptor was obtained from a human donor who received a COVID-19 vaccine. V is TRBV6-1 and J is TRBJ1-1, with D perhaps matching TRBD1 (5 bases). The sample here was CD4+ T cells from PBMCs cultured with SARS-CoV-2 spike peptides, taken after COVID-19 vaccination. The CDR3: CASSEAKGSTEAFF. CDR3 coding DNA: TGTGCCAGCAGTGAAGCGAAGGGGAGCACTGAAGCTTTCTTT.